The 27 T cell receptor beta chains given below trace back to one sample, sequenced in a study of cytomegalovirus exposure and HLA in healthy donors. Sequencing was performed with immunoSEQ multiplex PCR; in TCRdb, only in-frame clones are kept and a portion is missing. Here the sample spans 110,000 or so clones, about 94% being singletons. The sequencing input was PBMCs. The receptors come from a woman between 18 and 30 years old in good health and CMV-seronegative.

The rearrangement links TRBV5-8 to TRBJ1-5, with 10 bases that match TRBD1. This CDR3 is built from 16 residues. V shed 4 bases, J shed 1 base, and the junction held 5 bases outside the gene matches. Per the germline V gene, CDR1 is SGHTS and CDR2 is YDEGEE. This chain's CDR3 is CASSPDRGLSNQPQHF. The CDR3 DNA reads TGTGCCAGCAGCCCCGACAGGGGGCTAAGCAATCAGCCCCAGCATTTT. The full variable domain, with the rest looked up from reference TRBV5-8 and TRBJ1-5, is EAGVTQSPTHLIKTRGQQATLRCSPISGHTSVYWYQQALGLGLQFLLWYDEGEERNRGNFPPRFSGRQFPNYSSELNVNALELEDSALYLCASSPDRGLSNQPQHFGDGTRLSIL.

This clone was observed a single time. The V call is TRBV7-2, the J call TRBJ2-5, with 12 nucleotides matching TRBD2. Losses at the gene ends were 1 base for V and 5 bases for J; bases not matched to a gene: 8. The germline V gene encodes CDR1 SGHTA and CDR2 FQGNSA. The CDR3 is 17 amino acids. Written as DNA, the CDR3 is TGTGCCAGCAGCTTAGGGGTTCTAGCGGGGGGGCCGGAGACCCAGTACTTC. Translating gives CASSLGVLAGGPETQYF.

This clone was seen only a few times. The J gene is TRBJ2-3, the V gene TRBV6-6, with 11 bases matching TRBD1. This CDR3 spans 16 amino acids. After removal of 2 bases from V and 2 bases from J, the junction contained 3 bases not matched to a gene. Per the germline V gene, CDR1 is MNHNY and CDR2 is SVGAGI (reference sequence). The CDR3 here is CASSYPGQGATDTQYF. CDR3 bases: TGTGCCAGCAGTTACCCCGGACAGGGGGCCACAGATACGCAGTATTTT.

The chain links TRBV4-1 to TRBJ1-5; weak D call: TRBD1 (5 bases). Looked up from germline, CDR1 is MGHRA and CDR2 is YSYEKL. The V and J ends lost 2 bases and 0 bases respectively, with 11 bases between them. CDR3 size: 16 residues. The CDR3 region has the DNA TGCGCCAGCAGCCAATGGCCTCAGGGTAGCAATCAGCCCCAGCATTTT. It yields the protein CASSQWPQGSNQPQHF.

V and J are TRBV5-4 and TRBJ2-2; 7 nucleotides line up with TRBD2. CDR1 SGHNT and CDR2 YYREEE come from the germline V gene (reference sequence). The CDR3 loop spans 16 amino acids. V lost 5 bases, J lost 2 bases, and 9 bases stayed unmatched. As DNA, the CDR3 is TGTGCCAGCAGGGACTGGGGCGGGGGAAACACCGGGGAGCTGTTTTTT. It encodes CASRDWGGGNTGELFF.

The rearrangement uses TRBV5-1 and TRBJ2-7; TRBD1 aligns across 9 bases. The CDR3 is 14 amino acids. The V and J ends lost 4 bases and 1 base, in that order; junction bases with no gene match: 3. Germline CDR1 is SGHRS and CDR2 is YFSETQ. CDR3 sequence (DNA): TGCGCCAGCAGCATACAGGGGGCTTCCTACGAGCAGTACTTC. Translated, it gives CASSIQGASYEQYF. The full variable domain, with the rest looked up from reference TRBV5-1 and TRBJ2-7, is KAGVTQTPRYLIKTRGQQVTLSCSPISGHRSVSWYQQTPGQGLQFLFEYFSETQRNKGNFPGRFSGRQFSNSRSEMNVSTLELGDSALYLCASSIQGASYEQYFGPGTRLTVT.

This clone was picked up one time. V is TRBV2 and J is TRBJ2-3, with D hard to call. Trimming pared 2 bases from V and 3 bases from J, leaving 9 bases between. There are 14 residues in the CDR3. From germline, CDR1 is SNHLY and CDR2 FYNNEI. CDR3 coding DNA: TGTGCCAGCAGTGAAATTGTAGTGACAGATACGCAGTATTTT. Translating gives CASSEIVVTDTQYF.

V is TRBV7-8 and J is TRBJ1-3; TRBD1 agrees at 7 bases. Trimming at V came to 3 bases and at J to 2 bases, leaving 13 bases not matched to a gene. CDR1 and CDR2 from the germline V gene are SGHVS and FQNEAQ. The CDR3 extends over 18 amino acids. CDR3 sequence reads: CASSLPAKQGLAGNTIYF. In nucleotides, the CDR3 is TGTGCCAGCAGCTTGCCCGCTAAACAGGGGTTGGCTGGAAACACCATATATTTT.

V gene TRBV28 combines with J gene TRBJ2-7; D remains ambiguous. Trimming removed 3 bases from V and 1 base from J, with 10 bases in between. CDR3 length: 14 residues. Germline V gives CDR1 MDHEN, CDR2 SYDVKM. The CDR3: CASSFFTVSYEQYF. CDR3 DNA: TGTGCCAGCAGTTTTTTTACGGTTTCCTACGAGCAGTACTTC.

The genes are TRBV9 and TRBJ2-3; D is possibly TRBD1 (5 bases). Germline V CDR1 and CDR2: SGDLS, YYNGEE. The CDR3 covers 16 residues. Deletions cut 4 bases from V and 6 bases from J, with 21 bases between. In nucleotides, the CDR3 is TGTGCCAGCAGCCCCCACGCAGGCCAAGGGGCGGATACGCAGTATTTT. Translation: CASSPHAGQGADTQYF.

The chain is built from TRBV5-1 and TRBJ2-6, with TRBD1 as a possible D gene (6 bases). With 4 bases removed from V and 0 bases from J, the gap between germline ends came to 14 bases. Germline assignment: CDR1 SGHRS and CDR2 YFSETQ. This CDR3 is built from 17 residues. The CDR3 reads CASSPGQTTSGANVLTF. In DNA, the CDR3 is TGCGCCAGCAGCCCCGGACAGACAACCTCTGGGGCCAACGTCCTGACTTTC. Filled out from reference TRBV5-1 and TRBJ2-6, the complete variable domain reads KAGVTQTPRYLIKTRGQQVTLSCSPISGHRSVSWYQQTPGQGLQFLFEYFSETQRNKGNFPGRFSGRQFSNSRSEMNVSTLELGDSALYLCASSPGQTTSGANVLTFGAGSRLTVL.

The chain has TRBV12-5 and TRBJ2-1, with 10 bases identical to TRBD2. CDR3 length equals 16 residues. Trimming removed 1 base from V and 3 bases from J; junction bases left unmatched: 3. CDR1 LGHNT and CDR2 FRNRAP come from the germline V gene. For the CDR3, the DNA is TGTGCTAGTGGTTTGGGAACTAGCGGGGTCTACAATGAGCAGTTCTTC. This encodes CASGLGTSGVYNEQFF.

This chain uses TRBV29-1 with TRBJ1-2; no definite D call. The germline V and J ends were trimmed by 3 bases and 8 bases, with 13 bases remaining between them. Germline V CDR1 and CDR2: SQVTM, ANQGSEA. The CDR3 runs to 12 residues. Written as DNA, the CDR3 is TGCAGCGTTGATCCGTTGGGGAGAGGCTACACCTTC. Its translation: CSVDPLGRGYTF.

V and J are TRBV11-3 and TRBJ1-1; 8 nucleotides agree with TRBD1. The CDR3 contains 14 residues. Losses at the gene ends were 5 bases for V and 6 bases for J; bases not matched to a gene: 8. CDR1 and CDR2 (germline): SGHNT, YENEEA. The CDR3 sequence is CASSRGQGAAEAFF. CDR3 in DNA: TGTGCCAGCAGCCGCGGCCAGGGGGCGGCTGAAGCTTTCTTT.

This chain uses TRBV5-8 with TRBJ1-2; 9 nucleotides match TRBD1. J was trimmed by 4 bases and V by 2 bases; bases with no gene match: 3. The length of the CDR3 is 14 residues. Germline loops: CDR1 SGHTS, CDR2 YDEGEE. For the CDR3, the DNA is TGTGCCAGCAGCTTACAGGGGGCCCTCTATGGCTACACCTTC. It encodes CASSLQGALYGYTF.

The chain links TRBV4-1 to TRBJ2-5; a possible D gene is TRBD2 (6 bases). Germline assignment: CDR1 MGHRA and CDR2 YSYEKL. The germline V and J ends were trimmed by 1 base and 5 bases, with 14 bases remaining between them. The CDR3 has 15 amino acids. The CDR3 here is CASSQVPGGGETQYF. CDR3 sequence (DNA): TGCGCCAGCAGCCAAGTCCCCGGGGGTGGGGAGACCCAGTACTTC.

The chain links TRBV9 to TRBJ2-1, with 8 bases that match TRBD2. The CDR3 is 15 residues long. Germline trimming cut 3 bases from V and 6 bases from J; bases unmatched to any gene: 8. In germline, CDR1 is SGDLS, CDR2 YYNGEE. The CDR3 spells CASSDRSSGLNEQFF. The CDR3 DNA sequence: TGTGCCAGCAGCGACAGGTCTAGCGGGCTCAATGAGCAGTTCTTC.

The chain couples TRBV18 to TRBJ2-3, with TRBD2 matching over 11 bases. CDR1 is KGHSH, CDR2 LQKENI, per germline. The CDR3 runs 15 residues. The J segment lost 3 bases and the V segment lost 6 bases, leaving 5 bases of the junction unmatched. CDR3 residues: CASSRRLAGTDTQYF. CDR3 in DNA: TGTGCCAGCTCCCGGAGACTAGCGGGGACAGATACGCAGTATTTT.

Worth noting for this clone: One end of the junction does not line up with germline, which may come from a read error. The chain has TRBV28 and TRBJ2-1; 9 nucleotides line up with TRBD1. The length of the CDR3 is 15 residues. CDR1 and CDR2 from the germline V gene are MDHEN and SYDVKM. The CDR3 sequence: CASSSTGGLDRHEIF. The CDR3 nucleotides read TGTGCCAGCAGTTCGACAGGGGGTTTGGACCGACACGAAATCTTC.

This rearrangement joins TRBV19 to TRBJ1-2; 9 bases fit TRBD1. The V and J ends lost 5 bases and 4 bases, in that order; junction bases with no gene match: 5. The V gene's germline CDR1 is LNHDA and CDR2 SQIVND (reference sequence). The CDR3 covers 14 residues. CDR3 loop: CASSPDRGGYGYTF. DNA for the CDR3: TGTGCCAGTAGTCCGGACAGGGGCGGCTATGGCTACACCTTC.

The genes are TRBV7-3 and TRBJ2-2, with a tentative D call TRBD2 (5 bases). The germline V gene encodes CDR1 SGHTA and CDR2 FQGTGA. The CDR3 runs to 14 residues. Trimming left V 3 bases short and J 0 bases short, with 5 bases between. Here the CDR3 reads CASSFGTNTGELFF. The CDR3 region has the DNA TGTGCCAGCAGCTTCGGGACGAACACCGGGGAGCTGTTTTTT.

The chain links TRBV27 to TRBJ2-3; 8 positions agree with TRBD1. The CDR3 consists of 15 residues. Germline trimming cut 4 bases from V and 0 bases from J; bases unmatched to any gene: 3. Germline values: CDR1 MNHEY, CDR2 SMNVEV (reference sequence). The CDR3 DNA follows: TGTGCCAGCAGTTCGGACAGGGTGAGCACAGATACGCAGTATTTT. Its translation is CASSSDRVSTDTQYF.

The gene calls are TRBV27 and TRBJ1-2; 8 positions match TRBD1. Germline assignment: CDR1 MNHEY and CDR2 SMNVEV (reference sequence). The trim removed 6 bases at V and 2 bases at J, leaving 14 bases unmatched. This CDR3 has 17 residues. CDR3 residues: CASRGKDRVTLNYGYTF. The CDR3 coding sequence is TGTGCCAGCAGGGGGAAGGACAGGGTTACTTTGAACTATGGCTACACCTTC.

V gene TRBV2 combines with J gene TRBJ1-5; 8 bases align to TRBD1. The ends lost 3 bases at V and 4 bases at J; junction bases unmatched: 2. Germline lookup yields CDR1 SNHLY and CDR2 FYNNEI. The CDR3 totals 14 residues. Written as DNA, the CDR3 is TGTGCCAGCAGTGACCAGGGGGCTAATCAGCCCCAGCATTTT. This encodes CASSDQGANQPQHF.

The V call is TRBV6-5, the J call TRBJ2-3, with 8 bases matching TRBD2. Germline V gene sequence: CDR1 MNHEY, CDR2 SVGAGI. The V segment lost 1 base and the J segment 2 bases; nucleotides outside the gene matches: 5. The CDR3 sequence is 16 residues long. CDR3 nucleotide sequence: TGTGCCAGCAGTTACTATAGCGGGGCCTCCACAGATACGCAGTATTTT. The encoded protein is CASSYYSGASTDTQYF.

CDR3 residues: CASSGQGMNTEAFF. In nucleotides, the CDR3 is TGTGCCAGCAGCGGACAAGGGATGAACACTGAAGCTTTCTTT. The rearrangement links TRBV7-2 to TRBJ1-1, with D perhaps TRBD1 (5 bases). V shed 5 bases and J shed 0 bases, with 10 bases lying between them. This CDR3 has 14 amino acids. In germline, CDR1 is SGHTA, CDR2 FQGNSA.

This chain connects TRBV6-1 to TRBJ1-5; D unresolved. This CDR3 has 13 residues. The V end was cut by 2 bases, the J end by 5 bases, with 7 bases between. The V gene's germline CDR1 is MNHNS and CDR2 SASEGT. The CDR3 nucleotides read TGTGCCAGCAGTGAAAGGGAGGATCAGCCCCAGCATTTT. Residues: CASSEREDQPQHF.